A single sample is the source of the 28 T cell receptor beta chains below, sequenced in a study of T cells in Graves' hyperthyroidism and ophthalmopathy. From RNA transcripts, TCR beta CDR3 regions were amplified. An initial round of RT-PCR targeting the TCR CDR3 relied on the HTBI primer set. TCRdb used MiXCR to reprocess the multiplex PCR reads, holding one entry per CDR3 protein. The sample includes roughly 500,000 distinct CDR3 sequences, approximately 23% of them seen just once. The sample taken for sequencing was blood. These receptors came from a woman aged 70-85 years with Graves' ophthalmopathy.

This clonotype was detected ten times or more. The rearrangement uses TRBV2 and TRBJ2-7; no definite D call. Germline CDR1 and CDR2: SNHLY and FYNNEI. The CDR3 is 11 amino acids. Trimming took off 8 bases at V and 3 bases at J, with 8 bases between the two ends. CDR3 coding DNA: TGTGCCAGCGTCCAGAACTACGAGCAGTACTTC. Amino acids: CASVQNYEQYF.

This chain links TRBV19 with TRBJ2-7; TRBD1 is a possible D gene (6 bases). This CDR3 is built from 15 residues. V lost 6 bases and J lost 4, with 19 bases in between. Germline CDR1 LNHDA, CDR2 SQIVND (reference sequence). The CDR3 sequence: CASSSGPGALYEQYF. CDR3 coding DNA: TGTGCCAGTAGCTCGGGACCAGGGGCTTTGTACGAGCAGTACTTC.

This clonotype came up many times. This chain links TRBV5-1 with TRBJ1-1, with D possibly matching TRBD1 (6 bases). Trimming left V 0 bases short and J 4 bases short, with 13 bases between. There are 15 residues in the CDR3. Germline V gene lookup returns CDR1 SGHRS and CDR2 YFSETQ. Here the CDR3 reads CASSLDGGRTTEAFF. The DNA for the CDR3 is TGCGCCAGCAGCTTGGACGGGGGCAGAACCACTGAAGCTTTCTTT.

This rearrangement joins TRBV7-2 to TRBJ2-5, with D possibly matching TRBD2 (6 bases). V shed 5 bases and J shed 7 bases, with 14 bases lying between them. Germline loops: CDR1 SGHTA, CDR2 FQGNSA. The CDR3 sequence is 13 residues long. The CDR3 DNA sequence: TGTGCCAGCAGCCCGGACTACCGAGGGACCCAGTACTTC. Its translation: CASSPDYRGTQYF.

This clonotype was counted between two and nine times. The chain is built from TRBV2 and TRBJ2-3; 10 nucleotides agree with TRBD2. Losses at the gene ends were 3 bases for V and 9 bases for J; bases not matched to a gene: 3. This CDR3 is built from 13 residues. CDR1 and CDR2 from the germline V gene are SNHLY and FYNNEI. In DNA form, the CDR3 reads TGTGCCAGCAGTGAGACTAGCGGGTTAACGCAGTATTTT. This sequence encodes CASSETSGLTQYF.

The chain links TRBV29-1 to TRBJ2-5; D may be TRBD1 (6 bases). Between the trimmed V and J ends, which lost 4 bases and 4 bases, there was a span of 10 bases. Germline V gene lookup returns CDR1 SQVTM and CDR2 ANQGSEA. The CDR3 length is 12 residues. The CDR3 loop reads CSVGTVGETQYF. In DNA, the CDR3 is TGCAGCGTTGGGACAGTTGGAGAGACCCAGTACTTC.

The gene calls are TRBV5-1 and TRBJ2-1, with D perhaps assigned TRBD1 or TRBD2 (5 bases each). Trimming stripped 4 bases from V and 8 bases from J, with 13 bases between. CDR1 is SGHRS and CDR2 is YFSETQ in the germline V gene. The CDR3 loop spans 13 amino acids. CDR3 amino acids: CASSRDVQHEQFF. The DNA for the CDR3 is TGCGCCAGCAGCCGGGACGTACAGCATGAGCAGTTCTTC.

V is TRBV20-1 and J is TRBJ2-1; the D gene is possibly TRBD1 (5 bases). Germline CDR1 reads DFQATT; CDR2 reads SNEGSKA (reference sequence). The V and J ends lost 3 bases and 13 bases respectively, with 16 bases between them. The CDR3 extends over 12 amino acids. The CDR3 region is CSARDKYLYQFF. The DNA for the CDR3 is TGCAGTGCTAGGGACAAATATCTGTATCAGTTCTTC.

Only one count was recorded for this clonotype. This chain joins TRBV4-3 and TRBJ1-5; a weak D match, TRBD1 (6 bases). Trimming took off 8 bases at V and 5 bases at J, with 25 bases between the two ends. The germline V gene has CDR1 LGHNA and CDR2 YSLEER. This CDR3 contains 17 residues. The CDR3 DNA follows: TGCGCCAGCGGACAGTCCCTCAAAAAGCCATTTGATCAGCCCCAGCATTTT. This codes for CASGQSLKKPFDQPQHF.

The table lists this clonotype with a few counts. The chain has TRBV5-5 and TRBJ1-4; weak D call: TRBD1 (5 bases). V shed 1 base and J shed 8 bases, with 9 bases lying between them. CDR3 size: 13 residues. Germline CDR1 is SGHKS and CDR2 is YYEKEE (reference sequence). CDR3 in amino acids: CASSLRGVEKLFF. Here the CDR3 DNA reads TGTGCCAGCAGCTTGCGAGGGGTCGAAAAACTGTTTTTT.

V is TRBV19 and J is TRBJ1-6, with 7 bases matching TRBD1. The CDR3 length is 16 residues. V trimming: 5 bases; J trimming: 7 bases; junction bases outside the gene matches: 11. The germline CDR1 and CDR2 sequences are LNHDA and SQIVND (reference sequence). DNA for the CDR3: TGTGCCAGTAGTCGCTTACAGGGGTTTGGGAATTCACCCCTCCACTTT. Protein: CASSRLQGFGNSPLHF.

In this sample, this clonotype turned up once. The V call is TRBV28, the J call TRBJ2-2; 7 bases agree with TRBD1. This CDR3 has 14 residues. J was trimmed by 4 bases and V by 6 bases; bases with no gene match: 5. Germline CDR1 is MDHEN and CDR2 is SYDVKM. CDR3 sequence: CASSEGGPTGELFF. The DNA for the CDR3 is TGTGCCAGCAGCGAAGGGGGCCCCACCGGGGAGCTGTTTTTT.

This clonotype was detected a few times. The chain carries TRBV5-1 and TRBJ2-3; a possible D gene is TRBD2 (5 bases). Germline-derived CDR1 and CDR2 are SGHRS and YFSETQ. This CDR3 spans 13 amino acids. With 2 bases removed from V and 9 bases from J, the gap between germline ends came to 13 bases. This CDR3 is CASSLERAWTQYF. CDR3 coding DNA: TGCGCCAGCAGCTTAGAGAGGGCTTGGACGCAGTATTTT.

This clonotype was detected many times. CDR3 DNA: TGTGCCAGCACCTCGACGGGCCTTCCGTGGTGGGAGCAGTACTTC. It codes for CASTSTGLPWWEQYF. The chain links TRBV7-9 to TRBJ2-7; D gene ambiguous. V was pared by 7 bases and J by 7 bases, with 23 bases between. The CDR3 runs to 15 residues. The germline gives CDR1 SEHNR, CDR2 FQNEAQ (reference sequence).

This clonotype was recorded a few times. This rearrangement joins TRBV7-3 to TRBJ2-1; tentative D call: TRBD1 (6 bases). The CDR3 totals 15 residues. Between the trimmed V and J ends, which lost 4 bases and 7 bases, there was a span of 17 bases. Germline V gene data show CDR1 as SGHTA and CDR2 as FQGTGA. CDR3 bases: TGTGCCAGCAGCTCCACACCAGGGGTGGGGAATGAGCAGTTCTTC. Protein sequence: CASSSTPGVGNEQFF. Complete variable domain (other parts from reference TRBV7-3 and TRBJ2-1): GAGVSQTPSNKVTEKGKYVELRCDPISGHTALYWYRQSLGQGPEFLIYFQGTGAADDSGLPNDRFFAVRPEGSVSTLKIQRTERGDSAVYLCASSSTPGVGNEQFFGPGTRLTVL.

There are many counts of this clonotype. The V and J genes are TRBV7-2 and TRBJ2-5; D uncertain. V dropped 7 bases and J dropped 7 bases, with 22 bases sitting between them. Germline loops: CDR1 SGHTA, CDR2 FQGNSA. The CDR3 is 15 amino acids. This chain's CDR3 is CASTLDTTPYRTQYF. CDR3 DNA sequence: TGTGCCAGCACCCTAGATACTACGCCCTATCGGACCCAGTACTTC. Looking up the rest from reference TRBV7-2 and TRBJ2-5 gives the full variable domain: GAGVSQSPSNKVTEKGKDVELRCDPISGHTALYWYRQSLGQGLEFLIYFQGNSAPDKSGLPSDRFSAERTGGSVSTLTIQRTQQEDSAVYLCASTLDTTPYRTQYFGPGTRLLVL.

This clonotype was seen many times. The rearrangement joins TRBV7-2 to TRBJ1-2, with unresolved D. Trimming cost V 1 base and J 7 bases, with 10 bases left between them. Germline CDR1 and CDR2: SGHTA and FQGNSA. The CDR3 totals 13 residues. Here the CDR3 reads CASSLVGPRGYTF. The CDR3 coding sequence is TGTGCCAGCAGCTTAGTTGGCCCTCGTGGCTACACCTTC.

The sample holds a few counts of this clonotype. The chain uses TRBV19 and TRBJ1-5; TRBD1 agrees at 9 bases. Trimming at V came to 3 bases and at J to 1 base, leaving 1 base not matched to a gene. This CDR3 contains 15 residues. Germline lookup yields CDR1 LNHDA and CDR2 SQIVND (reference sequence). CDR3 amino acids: CASSIGTGSNQPQHF. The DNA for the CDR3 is TGTGCCAGTAGTATTGGGACAGGGAGCAATCAGCCCCAGCATTTT.

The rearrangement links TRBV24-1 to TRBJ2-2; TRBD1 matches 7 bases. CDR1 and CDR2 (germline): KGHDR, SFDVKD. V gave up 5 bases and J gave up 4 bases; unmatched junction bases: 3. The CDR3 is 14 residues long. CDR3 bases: TGTGCCACCAGTGTCCCAGGGGGCACCGGGGAGCTGTTTTTT. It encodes CATSVPGGTGELFF.

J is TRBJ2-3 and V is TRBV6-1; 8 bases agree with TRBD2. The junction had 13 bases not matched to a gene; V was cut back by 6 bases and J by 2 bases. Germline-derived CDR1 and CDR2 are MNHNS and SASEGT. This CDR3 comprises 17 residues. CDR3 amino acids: CASRDRLAGTPTDTQYF. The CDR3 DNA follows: TGTGCCAGCAGAGATCGTCTAGCGGGTACCCCCACAGATACGCAGTATTTT.

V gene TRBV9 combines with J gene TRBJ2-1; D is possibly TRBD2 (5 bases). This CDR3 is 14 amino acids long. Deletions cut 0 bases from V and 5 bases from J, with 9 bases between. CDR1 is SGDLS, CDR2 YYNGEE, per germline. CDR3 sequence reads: CASSVELGHNEQFF. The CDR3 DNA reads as TGTGCCAGCAGCGTAGAACTAGGCCACAATGAGCAGTTCTTC.

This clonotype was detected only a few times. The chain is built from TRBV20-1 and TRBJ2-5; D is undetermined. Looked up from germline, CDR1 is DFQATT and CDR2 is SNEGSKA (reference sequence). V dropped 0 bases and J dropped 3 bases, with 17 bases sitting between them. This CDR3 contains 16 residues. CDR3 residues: CSARDPRRQPEETQYF. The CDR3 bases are TGCAGTGCTAGAGACCCGAGAAGGCAACCGGAAGAGACCCAGTACTTC.

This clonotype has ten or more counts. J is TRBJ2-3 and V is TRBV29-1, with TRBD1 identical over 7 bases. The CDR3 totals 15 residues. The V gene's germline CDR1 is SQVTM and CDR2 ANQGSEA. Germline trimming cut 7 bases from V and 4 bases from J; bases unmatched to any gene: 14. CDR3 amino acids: CSAIGKGAYADTQYF. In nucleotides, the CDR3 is TGCAGCGCGATCGGGAAGGGGGCTTACGCAGATACGCAGTATTTT.

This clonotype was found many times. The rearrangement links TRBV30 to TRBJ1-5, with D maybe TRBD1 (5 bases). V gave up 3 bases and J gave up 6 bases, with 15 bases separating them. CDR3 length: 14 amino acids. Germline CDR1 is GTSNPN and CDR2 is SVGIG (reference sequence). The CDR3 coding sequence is TGTGCCTGGAGGAGTGCAGGGTTCGGTCAGCCCCAGCATTTT. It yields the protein CAWRSAGFGQPQHF. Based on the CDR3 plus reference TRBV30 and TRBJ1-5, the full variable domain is SQTIHQWPATLVQPVGSPLSLECTVEGTSNPNLYWYRQAAGRGLQLLFYSVGIGQISSEVPQNLSASRPQDRQFILSSKKLLLSDSGFYLCAWRSAGFGQPQHFGDGTRLSIL.

The CDR3: CASSPPRTSAYEQYF. CDR3 nucleotide sequence: TGTGCCAGCAGCCCCCCCCGGACTAGCGCCTACGAGCAGTACTTC. The genes are TRBV7-8 and TRBJ2-7, with 9 bases matching TRBD2. The CDR3 contains 15 residues. In germline, CDR1 is SGHVS, CDR2 FQNEAQ. Germline trimming cut 5 bases from V and 2 bases from J; bases unmatched to any gene: 7.

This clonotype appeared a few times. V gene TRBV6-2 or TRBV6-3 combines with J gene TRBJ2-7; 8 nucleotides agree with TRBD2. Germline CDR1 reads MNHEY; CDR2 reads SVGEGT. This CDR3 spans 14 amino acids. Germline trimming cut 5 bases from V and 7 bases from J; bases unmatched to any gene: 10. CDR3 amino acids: CASSPLAGHREQYF. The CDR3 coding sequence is TGTGCCAGCAGTCCCTTAGCGGGACACCGGGAGCAGTACTTC.

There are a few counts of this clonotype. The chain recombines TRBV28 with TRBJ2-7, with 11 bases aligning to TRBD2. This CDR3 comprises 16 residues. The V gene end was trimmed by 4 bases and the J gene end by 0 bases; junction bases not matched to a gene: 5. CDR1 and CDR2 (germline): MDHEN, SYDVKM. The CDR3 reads CASSSLAGERSYEQYF. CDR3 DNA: TGTGCCAGCAGTTCACTAGCGGGAGAGCGCTCCTACGAGCAGTACTTC.

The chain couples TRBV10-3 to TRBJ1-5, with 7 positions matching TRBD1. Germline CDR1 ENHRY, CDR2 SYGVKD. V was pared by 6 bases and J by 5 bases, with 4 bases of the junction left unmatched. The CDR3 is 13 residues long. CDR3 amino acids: CAISRQGDQPQHF. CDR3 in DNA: TGTGCCATCAGCCGACAGGGCGATCAGCCCCAGCATTTT.